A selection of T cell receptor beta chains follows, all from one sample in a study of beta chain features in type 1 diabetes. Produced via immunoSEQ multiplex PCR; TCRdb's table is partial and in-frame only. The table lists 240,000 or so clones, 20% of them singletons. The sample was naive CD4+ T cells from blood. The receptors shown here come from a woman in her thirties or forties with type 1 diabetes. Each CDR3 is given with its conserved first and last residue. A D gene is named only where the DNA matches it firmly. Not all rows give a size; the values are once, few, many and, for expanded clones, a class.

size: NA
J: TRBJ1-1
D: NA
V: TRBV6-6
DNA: TGTGCCAGCAGTTACGGAACAGTTTCCGTGGCTTTCTTT
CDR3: CASSYGTVSVAFF

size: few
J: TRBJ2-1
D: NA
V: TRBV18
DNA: TGTGCCAGCTCACCGCAAGAGGGGGGTGAAGCGGGAACTGTTGAGCAGTTCTTC
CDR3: CASSPQEGGEAGTVEQFF

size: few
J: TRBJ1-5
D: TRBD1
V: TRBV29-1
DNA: TGCAGCGTAGACGGACAGGACAATCAGCCCCAGCATTTT
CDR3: CSVDGQDNQPQHF

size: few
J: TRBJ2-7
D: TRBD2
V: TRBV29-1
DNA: TGCAGCGTTGAAGATCCGCGGGGGAGTGACTACGAGCAGTACTTC
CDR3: CSVEDPRGSDYEQYF

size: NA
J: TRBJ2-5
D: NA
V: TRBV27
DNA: TGTGCCAGCAGTTTTATGTGGGACAAGCTCGACCAAGAGACCCAGTACTTC
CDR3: CASSFMWDKLDQETQYF

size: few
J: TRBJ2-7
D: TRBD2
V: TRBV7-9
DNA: TGTGCCAGCACCTATCGAGCGGGGTACGAGCAGTACTTC
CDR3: CASTYRAGYEQYF

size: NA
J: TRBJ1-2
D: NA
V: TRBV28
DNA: TGTGCCAGCAGTTTAGGAGGGGCCAACTATGGCTACACCTTC
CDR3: CASSLGGANYGYTF

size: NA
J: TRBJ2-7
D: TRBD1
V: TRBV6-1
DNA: TGTGCCAGCGCTTGGCGCCGGGACAGCTACGAGCAGTACTTC
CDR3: CASAWRRDSYEQYF

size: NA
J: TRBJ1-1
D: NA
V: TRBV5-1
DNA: TGCGCCAGCAGCCAGAGAACAGGGCGGACTGAAGCTTTCTTT
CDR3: CASSQRTGRTEAFF

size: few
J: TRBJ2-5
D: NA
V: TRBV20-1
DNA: TGCAGTGCTAGCTACCAAGAGACCCAGTACTTC
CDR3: CSASYQETQYF

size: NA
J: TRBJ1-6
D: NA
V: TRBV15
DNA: TGTGCCACCAGCAGAGTGCCGGGGGTATATTCACCCCTCCACTTT
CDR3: CATSRVPGVYSPLHF

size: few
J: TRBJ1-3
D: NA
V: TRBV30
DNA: TGTGCCTGGAGGAGAGCGTCCGGGGTAGGAAACACCATATATTTT
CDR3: CAWRRASGVGNTIYF

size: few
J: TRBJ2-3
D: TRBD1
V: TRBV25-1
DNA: TGTGCCAGCACAGGGGGCGCGACAGATACGCAGTATTTT
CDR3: CASTGGATDTQYF

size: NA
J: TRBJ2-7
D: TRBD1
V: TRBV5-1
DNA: TGCGCCAGCAGCTGGGGACAGACTCAGGAGCAGTACTTC
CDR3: CASSWGQTQEQYF

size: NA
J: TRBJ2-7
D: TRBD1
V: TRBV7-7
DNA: TGTGCTAGCAGCTCGGACAGGGGCCACGAGCAGTACTTC
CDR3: CASSSDRGHEQYF

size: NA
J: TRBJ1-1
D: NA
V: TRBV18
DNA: TGTGCCAGCTCACCACAAGGGGGTACTGAAGCTTTCTTT
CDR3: CASSPQGGTEAFF

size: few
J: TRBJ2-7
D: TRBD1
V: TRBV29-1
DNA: TGCAGCGTTGGCAGACAGGGGGCGAGCGACGAGCAGTACTTC
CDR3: CSVGRQGASDEQYF

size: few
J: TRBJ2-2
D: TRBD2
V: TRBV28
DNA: TGTGCCAGCAGCCATCCCCCTAGCGGCACCGGGGAGCTGTTTTTT
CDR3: CASSHPPSGTGELFF

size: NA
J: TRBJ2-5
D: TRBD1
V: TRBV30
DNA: TGTGCCTGGGGACAGGGCCACCAAGAGACCCAGTACTTC
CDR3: CAWGQGHQETQYF

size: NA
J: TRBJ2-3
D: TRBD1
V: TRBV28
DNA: TGTGCCAGCAGTCGGACAGGGGGCCTCAGCACAGATACGCAGTATTTT
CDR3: CASSRTGGLSTDTQYF

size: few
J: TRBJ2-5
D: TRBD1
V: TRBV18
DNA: TGTGCCAGCTCACCCGACAGGGGTGAGACCCAGTACTTC
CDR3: CASSPDRGETQYF

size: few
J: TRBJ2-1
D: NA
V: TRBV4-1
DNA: TGCGCCAGCAGCCAAGTGTCCGTCAATGAGCAGTTCTTC
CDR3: CASSQVSVNEQFF

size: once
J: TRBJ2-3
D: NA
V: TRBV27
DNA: TGTGCCAGCAGTTTAAGGGGGACACGAGATACGCAGTATTTT
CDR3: CASSLRGTRDTQYF

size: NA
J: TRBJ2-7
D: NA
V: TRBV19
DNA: TGTGCCAGTACAAAGGGGTACGAGCAGTACTTC
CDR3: CASTKGYEQYF

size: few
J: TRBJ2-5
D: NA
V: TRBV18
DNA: TGTGCCAGCTCACCCGACAGGAACCAAGAGACCCAGTACTTC
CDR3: CASSPDRNQETQYF

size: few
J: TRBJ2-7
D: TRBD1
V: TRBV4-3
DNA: TGCGCCAGCAGCCAAGAAAGACAGGGTTGGTACGAGCAGTACTTC
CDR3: CASSQERQGWYEQYF

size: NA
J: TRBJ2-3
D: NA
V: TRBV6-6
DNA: TGTGCCAGCAGTTACCGGTCTAGCACAGATACGCAGTATTTT
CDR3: CASSYRSSTDTQYF

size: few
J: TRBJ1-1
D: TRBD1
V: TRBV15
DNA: TGTGCCACCAGCAGTACACAGGGGAAAGCTTTCTTT
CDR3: CATSSTQGKAFF

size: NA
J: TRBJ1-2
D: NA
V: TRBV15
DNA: TGTGCCACCAGCAGAGGCGAGGGGGGGCGCGGGTATGGCTACACCTTC
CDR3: CATSRGEGGRGYGYTF

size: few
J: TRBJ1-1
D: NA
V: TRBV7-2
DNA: TGTGCCAGCAGCTTAGCCCCAGGGAACACTGAAGCTTTCTTT
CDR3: CASSLAPGNTEAFF

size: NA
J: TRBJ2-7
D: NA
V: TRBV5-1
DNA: TGCGCCAGCAGCTTGGGGGCCCAGACCTACGAGCAGTACTTC
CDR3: CASSLGAQTYEQYF

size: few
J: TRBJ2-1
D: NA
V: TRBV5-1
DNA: TGCGCCAGCAGCTTGGGACAGAGCGATGAGCAGTTCTTC
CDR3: CASSLGQSDEQFF

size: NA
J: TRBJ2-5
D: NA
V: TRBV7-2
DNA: TGTGCCAGCAGCTTGGCAGTCCAAGAGACCCAGTACTTC
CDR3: CASSLAVQETQYF

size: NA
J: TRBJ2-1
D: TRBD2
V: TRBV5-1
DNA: TGCGCCAGCAGCTTGGAGGCTAGCGGGGCCAGGGAGCAGTTCTTC
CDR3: CASSLEASGAREQFF

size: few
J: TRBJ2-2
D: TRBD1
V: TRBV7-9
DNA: TGTGCCAGCAGTCCGGTTGGGACAGGGGTCACCGGGGAGCTGTTTTTT
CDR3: CASSPVGTGVTGELFF

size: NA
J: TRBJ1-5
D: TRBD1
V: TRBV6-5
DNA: TGTGCCAGCAGCTACGGACAGGGGGTTAATCAGCCCCAGCATTTT
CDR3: CASSYGQGVNQPQHF

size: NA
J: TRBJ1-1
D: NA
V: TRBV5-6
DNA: TGTGCCAGCAGCTTGGGCAGGCTTAGAGAAGCTTTCTTT
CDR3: CASSLGRLREAFF

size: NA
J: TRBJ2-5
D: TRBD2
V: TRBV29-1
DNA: TGCAGCGTTGAAGATGTCCGACTAGCGGGGGAAGAAGAGACCCAGTACTTC
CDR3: CSVEDVRLAGEEETQYF

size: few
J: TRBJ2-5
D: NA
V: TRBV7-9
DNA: TGTGCCATACGAATCGACGGGTACCAAGAGACCCAGTACTTC
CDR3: CAIRIDGYQETQYF

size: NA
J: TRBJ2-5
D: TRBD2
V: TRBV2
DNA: TGTGCCAGCGGGGGGGTGCAAGAGACCCAGTACTTC
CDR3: CASGGVQETQYF

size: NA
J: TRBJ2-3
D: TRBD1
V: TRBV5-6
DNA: TGTGCCAGCAGCCTCCCGGGACAGGGGAGGGGAGATACGCAGTATTTT
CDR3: CASSLPGQGRGDTQYF

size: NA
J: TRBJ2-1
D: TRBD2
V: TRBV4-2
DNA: TGTGCCAGCAGCCAAGGGCCGGGGGGGGGAGCCAACTACAATGAGCAGTTCTTC
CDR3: CASSQGPGGGANYNEQFF

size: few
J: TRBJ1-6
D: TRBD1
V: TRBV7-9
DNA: TGTGCCAGCAGGGGACAGGGGTTGTCACCCCTCCACTTT
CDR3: CASRGQGLSPLHF

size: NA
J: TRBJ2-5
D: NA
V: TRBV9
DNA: TGTGCCAGCAGCGTAGATGGGACCAGGGGGGCCCAGTACTTC
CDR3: CASSVDGTRGAQYF

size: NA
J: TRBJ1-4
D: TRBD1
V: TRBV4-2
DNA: TGTGCCAGCAGCTTGGACAGGGGGCTAACTAATGAAAAACTGTTTTTT
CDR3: CASSLDRGLTNEKLFF

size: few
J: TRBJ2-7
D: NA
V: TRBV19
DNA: TGTGCCAGTACTCCAAGCGGCCTCTCCTACGAGCAGTACTTC
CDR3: CASTPSGLSYEQYF

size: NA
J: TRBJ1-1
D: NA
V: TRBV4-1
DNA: TGCGCCAGCAGCCTCGTAGAGAACACTGAAGCTTTCTTT
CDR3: CASSLVENTEAFF

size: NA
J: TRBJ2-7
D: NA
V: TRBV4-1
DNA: TGCGCCAGCAGCCAAGTACGGACAGCCTCCAACGAGCAGTACTTC
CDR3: CASSQVRTASNEQYF

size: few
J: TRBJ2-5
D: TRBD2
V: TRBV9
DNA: TGTGCCAGCAGCGTAGCTACGGGAGGGGGACAAGAGACCCAGTACTTC
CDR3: CASSVATGGGQETQYF

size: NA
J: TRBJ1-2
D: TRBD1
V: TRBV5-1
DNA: TGCGCCACCAAAGGACAGGAGGATGGCTACACCTTC
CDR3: CATKGQEDGYTF

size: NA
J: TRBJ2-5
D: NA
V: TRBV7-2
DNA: TGTGCCAGCAGCCCTCTGCCCTTTCTAAACCAAGAGACCCAGTACTTC
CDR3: CASSPLPFLNQETQYF

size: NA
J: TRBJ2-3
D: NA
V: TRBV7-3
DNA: TGTGCCAGCAGCACATTCAGGGACACCCTCGGAACAGATACGCAGTATTTT
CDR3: CASSTFRDTLGTDTQYF

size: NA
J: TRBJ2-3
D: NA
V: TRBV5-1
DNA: TGCGCCAGCAGCTTGGCCGACTCTACAGATACGCAGTATTTT
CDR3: CASSLADSTDTQYF

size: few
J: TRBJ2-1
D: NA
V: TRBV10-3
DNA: TGTGCCATCAGTCCAGGGGTCCACAATGAGCAGTTCTTC
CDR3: CAISPGVHNEQFF

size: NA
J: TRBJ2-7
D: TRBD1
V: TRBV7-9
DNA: TGTGCCAGCAGTCACAGGGGAACCTACGAGCAGTACTTC
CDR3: CASSHRGTYEQYF